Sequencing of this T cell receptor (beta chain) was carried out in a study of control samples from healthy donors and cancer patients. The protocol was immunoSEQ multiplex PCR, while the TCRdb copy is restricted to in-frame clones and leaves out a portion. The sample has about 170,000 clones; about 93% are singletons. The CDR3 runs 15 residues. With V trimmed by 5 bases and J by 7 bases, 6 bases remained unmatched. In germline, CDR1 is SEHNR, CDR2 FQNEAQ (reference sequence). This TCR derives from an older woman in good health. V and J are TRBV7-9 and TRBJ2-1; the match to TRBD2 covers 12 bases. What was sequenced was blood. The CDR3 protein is CASSTSGGKLNEQFF. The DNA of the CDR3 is TGTGCCAGCAGCACTAGCGGGGGGAAATTAAATGAGCAGTTCTTC. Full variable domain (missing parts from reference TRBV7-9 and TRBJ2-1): DTGVSQNPRHKITKRGQNVTFRCDPISEHNRLYWYRQTLGQGPEFLTYFQNEAQLEKSRLLSDRFSAERPKGSFSTLEIQRTEQGDSAMYLCASSTSGGKLNEQFFGPGTRLTVL.